This TCR beta chain stems from a study of blood T cell repertoires in COVID-19. Turning to the study itself: Samples came from the United States, Italy and Spain, spanning acute and convalescent COVID-19.

In the study's own analysis: Amplification of reference gene primers was used by the study to estimate nucleated cell counts. Assay used: immunoSEQ multiplex PCR; TCRdb lists only in-frame clones, some missing. The V and J calls and clone size were taken over from that table, and D and trimming were inferred from the DNA. The sample carries hundreds of thousands of clones, roughly nine tenths recorded once. Trimming pared 1 base from V and 2 bases from J, leaving 4 bases between. CDR1 SGHTS and CDR2 YDEGEE come from the germline V gene. This CDR3 region has 14 residues. This clonotype originated in a woman aged 18-30 years who had recovered from COVID-19. The rearrangement links TRBV5-8 to TRBJ1-6; no reliable D call. Sample: peripheral blood. The DNA for the CDR3 is TGTGCCAGCAGCTTGCGCGCCTATAATTCACCCCTCCACTTT. Protein: CASSLRAYNSPLHF.